This TCR beta chain was captured by sequencing in a study of T cell repertoires in cytomegalovirus infection. The overall study: The public TCR beta signatures pointed to both CMV infection and matching HLA type. Notes on the study in general: The ex vivo response was dominated by HLA-C-restricted CMV-specific TCR beta clonotypes.

In this sample, this clonotype turned up many times. The antigen is undetermined. TCRdb independently ran MiXCR on the reads; one entry per CDR3 protein. The profile shows 400,000 or so distinct CDR3 sequences, 15% to 20% of them singletons. The sample comprised PBMCs. The source of this sequence is a human donor in good health (CMV status not recorded). Some clones in this sample may be carry-over from other donors' samples.

Here the CDR3 reads CASRRQFGADTQYF. In DNA, the CDR3 is TGTGCCAGCAGGAGACAGTTTGGTGCAGATACGCAGTATTTT. The V gene is TRBV12-3 or TRBV12-4, the J gene TRBJ2-3, with D possibly TRBD1 on 5 matching bases. CDR3 length equals 14 residues. The V end lost 6 bases, the J end lost 4 bases, and 14 bases lay between the germline ends.